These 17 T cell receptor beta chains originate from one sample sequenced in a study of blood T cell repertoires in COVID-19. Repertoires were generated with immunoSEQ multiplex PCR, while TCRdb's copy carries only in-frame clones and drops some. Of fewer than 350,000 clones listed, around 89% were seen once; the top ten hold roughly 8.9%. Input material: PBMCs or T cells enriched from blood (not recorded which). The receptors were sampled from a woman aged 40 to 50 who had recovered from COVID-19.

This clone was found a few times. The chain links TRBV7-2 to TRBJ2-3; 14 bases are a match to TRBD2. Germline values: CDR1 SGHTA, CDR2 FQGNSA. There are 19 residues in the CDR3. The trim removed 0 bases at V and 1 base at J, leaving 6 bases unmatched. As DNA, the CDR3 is TGTGCCAGCAGCTTAGCCCCGGGACTAGCGGGAGTCGGCACAGATACGCAGTATTTT. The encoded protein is CASSLAPGLAGVGTDTQYF.

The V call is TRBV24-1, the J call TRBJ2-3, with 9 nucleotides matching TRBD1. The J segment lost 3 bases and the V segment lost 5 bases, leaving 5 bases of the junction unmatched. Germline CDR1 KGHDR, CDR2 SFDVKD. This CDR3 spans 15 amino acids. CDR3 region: CATSALDRGTDTQYF. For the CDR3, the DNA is TGTGCCACCAGTGCCCTGGACAGGGGAACAGATACGCAGTATTTT.

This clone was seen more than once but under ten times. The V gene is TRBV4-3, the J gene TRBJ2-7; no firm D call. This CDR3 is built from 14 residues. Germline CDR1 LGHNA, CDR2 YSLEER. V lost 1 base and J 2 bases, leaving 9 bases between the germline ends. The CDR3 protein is CASSQGVTAYEQYF. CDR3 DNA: TGCGCCAGCAGCCAAGGGGTAACAGCCTACGAGCAGTACTTC.

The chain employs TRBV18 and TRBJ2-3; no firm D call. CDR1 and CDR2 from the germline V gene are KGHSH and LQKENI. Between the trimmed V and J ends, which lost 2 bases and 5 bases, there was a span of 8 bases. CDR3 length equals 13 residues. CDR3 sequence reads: CASSPGSGDTQYF. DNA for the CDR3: TGTGCCAGCTCACCAGGGTCGGGAGATACGCAGTATTTT.

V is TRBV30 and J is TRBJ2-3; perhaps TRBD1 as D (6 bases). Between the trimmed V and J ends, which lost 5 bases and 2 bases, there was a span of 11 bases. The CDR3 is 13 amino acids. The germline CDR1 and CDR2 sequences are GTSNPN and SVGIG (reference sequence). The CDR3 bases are TGTGCCTGGGCTTGGACAGCCACAGATACGCAGTATTTT. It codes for CAWAWTATDTQYF. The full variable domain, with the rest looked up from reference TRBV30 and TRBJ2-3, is SQTIHQWPATLVQPVGSPLSLECTVEGTSNPNLYWYRQAAGRGLQLLFYSVGIGQISSEVPQNLSASRPQDRQFILSSKKLLLSDSGFYLCAWAWTATDTQYFGPGTRLTVL.

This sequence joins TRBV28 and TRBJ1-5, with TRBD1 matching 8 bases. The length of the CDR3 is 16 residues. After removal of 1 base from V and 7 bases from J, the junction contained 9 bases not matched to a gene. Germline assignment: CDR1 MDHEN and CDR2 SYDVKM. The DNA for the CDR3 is TGTGCCAGCAGTTTATTAGAAAGGCAGGGGGCACAGCCCCAGCATTTT. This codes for CASSLLERQGAQPQHF.

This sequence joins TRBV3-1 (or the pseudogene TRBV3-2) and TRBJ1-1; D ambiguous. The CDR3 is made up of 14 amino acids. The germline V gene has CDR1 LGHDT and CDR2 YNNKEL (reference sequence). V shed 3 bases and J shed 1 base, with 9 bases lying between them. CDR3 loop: CASSHLVANTEAFF. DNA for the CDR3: TGTGCCAGCAGCCACCTGGTGGCGAACACTGAAGCTTTCTTT.

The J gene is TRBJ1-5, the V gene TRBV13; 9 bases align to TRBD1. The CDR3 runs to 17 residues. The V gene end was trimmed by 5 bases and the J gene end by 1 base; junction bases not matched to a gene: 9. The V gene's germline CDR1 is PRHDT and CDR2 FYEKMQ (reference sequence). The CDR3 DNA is TGTGCCAGCAGCCCCCGGGACAGGGAGGGCAGCAATCAGCCCCAGCATTTT. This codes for CASSPRDREGSNQPQHF.

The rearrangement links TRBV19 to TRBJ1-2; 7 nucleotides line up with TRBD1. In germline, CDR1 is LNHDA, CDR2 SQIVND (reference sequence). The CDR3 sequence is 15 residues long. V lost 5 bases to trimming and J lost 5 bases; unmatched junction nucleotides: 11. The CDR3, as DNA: TGTGCCAGTAGTGCCGGACAGGCCGGGTTTTATGGCTACACCTTC. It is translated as CASSAGQAGFYGYTF. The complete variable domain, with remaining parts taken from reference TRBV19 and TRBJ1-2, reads DGGITQSPKYLFRKEGQNVTLSCEQNLNHDAMYWYRQDPGQGLRLIYYSQIVNDFQKGDIAEGYSVSREKKESFPLTVTSAQKNPTAFYLCASSAGQAGFYGYTFGSGTRLTVV.

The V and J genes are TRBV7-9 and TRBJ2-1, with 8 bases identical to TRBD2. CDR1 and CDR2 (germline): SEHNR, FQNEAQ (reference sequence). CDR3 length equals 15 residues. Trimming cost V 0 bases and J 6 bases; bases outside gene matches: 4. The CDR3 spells CASSLALAGANEQFF. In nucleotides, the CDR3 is TGTGCCAGCAGCTTAGCCCTAGCGGGTGCCAATGAGCAGTTCTTC.

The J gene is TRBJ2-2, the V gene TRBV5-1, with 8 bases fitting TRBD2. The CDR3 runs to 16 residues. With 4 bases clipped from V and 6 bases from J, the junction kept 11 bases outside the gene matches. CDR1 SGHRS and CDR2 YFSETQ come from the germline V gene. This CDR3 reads CASSPGLPGGAGELFF. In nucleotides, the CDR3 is TGCGCCAGCAGCCCGGGACTCCCGGGGGGGGCCGGGGAGCTGTTTTTT.

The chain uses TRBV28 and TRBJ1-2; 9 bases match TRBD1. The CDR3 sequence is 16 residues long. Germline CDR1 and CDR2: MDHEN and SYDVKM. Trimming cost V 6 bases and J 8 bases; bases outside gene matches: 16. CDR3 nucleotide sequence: TGTGCCAGCAGCAGAGACAGGGGGGTCCACTGGGGAGGCTACACCTTC. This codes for CASSRDRGVHWGGYTF.

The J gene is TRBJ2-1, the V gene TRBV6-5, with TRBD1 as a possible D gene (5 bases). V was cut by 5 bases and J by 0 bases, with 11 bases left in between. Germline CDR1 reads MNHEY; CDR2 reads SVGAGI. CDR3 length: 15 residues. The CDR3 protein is CASSLQVSSYNEQFF. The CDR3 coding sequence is TGTGCCAGCAGTCTACAGGTTAGCTCCTACAATGAGCAGTTCTTC.

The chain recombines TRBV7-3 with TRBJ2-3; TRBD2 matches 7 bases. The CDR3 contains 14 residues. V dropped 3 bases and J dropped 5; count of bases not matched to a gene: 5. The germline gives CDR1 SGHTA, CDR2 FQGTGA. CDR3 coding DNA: TGTGCCAGCAGCTTTAGCGGGTTCATAGATACGCAGTATTTT. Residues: CASSFSGFIDTQYF.

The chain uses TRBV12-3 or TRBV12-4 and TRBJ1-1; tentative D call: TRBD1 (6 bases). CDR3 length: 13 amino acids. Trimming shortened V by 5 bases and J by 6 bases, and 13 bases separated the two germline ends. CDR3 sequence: CASSPAGAAEAFF. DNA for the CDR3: TGTGCCAGCAGTCCCGCAGGGGCTGCTGAAGCTTTCTTT.

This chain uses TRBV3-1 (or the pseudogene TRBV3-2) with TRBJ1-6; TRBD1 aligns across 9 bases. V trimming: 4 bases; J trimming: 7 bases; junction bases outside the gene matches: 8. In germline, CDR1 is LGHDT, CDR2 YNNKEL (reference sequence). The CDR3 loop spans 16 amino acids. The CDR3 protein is CASSPLWDRANSPLHF. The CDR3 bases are TGTGCCAGCAGCCCACTTTGGGACAGGGCAAATTCACCCCTCCACTTT.

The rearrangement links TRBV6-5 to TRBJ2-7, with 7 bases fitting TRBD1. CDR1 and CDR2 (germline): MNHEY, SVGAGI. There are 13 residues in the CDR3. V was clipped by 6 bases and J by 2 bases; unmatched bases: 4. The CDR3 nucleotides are TGTGCCAGCAGCCAAGGACAGGCCTACGAGCAGTACTTC. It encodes CASSQGQAYEQYF.